Shown below are 19 T cell receptor beta chains from a single sample sequenced in a study of OX40 agonist ivuxolimab in advanced cancers. Repertoires were generated with immunoSEQ multiplex PCR, while TCRdb's copy carries only in-frame clones and drops some. The sample lists more than 45,000 clones, 82% occurring once. Specimen: CD4+ or CD8+ T cells sorted from blood, collected in a trial of the OX40 agonist ivuxolimab. These receptors were collected from an adult with an advanced solid tumor such as melanoma, head and neck, liver or kidney cancer.

The chain links TRBV9 to TRBJ1-2; D possibly corresponds to TRBD1 (6 bases). The CDR3 has 13 residues. Trimming pared 0 bases from V and 4 bases from J, leaving 7 bases between. Germline V CDR1 and CDR2: SGDLS, YYNGEE. The CDR3 is CASSVDRAYGYTF. DNA for the CDR3: TGTGCCAGCAGCGTAGACAGGGCCTATGGCTACACCTTC.

The count of this clone is one. The V gene is TRBV18, the J gene TRBJ1-4, with 7 bases matching TRBD1. Germline V gives CDR1 KGHSH, CDR2 LQKENI. This CDR3 comprises 15 residues. With V trimmed by 3 bases and J by 5 bases, 6 bases remained unmatched. The CDR3 region is CASSPGQTQNEKLFF. DNA for the CDR3: TGTGCCAGCTCACCGGGACAGACACAAAATGAAAAACTGTTTTTT.

This clone was seen more than once but under ten times. The genes are TRBV7-6 and TRBJ2-7; D might be TRBD1 (5 bases). V shed 5 bases and J shed 6 bases, with 14 bases lying between them. The germline V gene encodes CDR1 SGHVS and CDR2 FNYEAQ. This CDR3 has 13 residues. CDR3 loop: CASSPVRVGEQYF. As DNA, the CDR3 is TGTGCCAGCAGCCCGGTCAGGGTCGGCGAGCAGTACTTC.

This chain uses TRBV7-2 with TRBJ2-7, with TRBD2 matching 9 bases. The CDR3 runs to 16 residues. V was pared by 5 bases and J by 3 bases, with 11 bases of the junction left unmatched. Germline assignment: CDR1 SGHTA and CDR2 FQGNSA. The CDR3 loop is CASSPAASGTLYEQYF. DNA for the CDR3: TGTGCCAGCAGCCCCGCGGCTAGCGGGACCCTCTACGAGCAGTACTTC. Full variable domain (missing parts from reference TRBV7-2 and TRBJ2-7): GAGVSQSPSNKVTEKGKDVELRCDPISGHTALYWYRQSLGQGLEFLIYFQGNSAPDKSGLPSDRFSAERTGGSVSTLTIQRTQQEDSAVYLCASSPAASGTLYEQYFGPGTRLTVT.

This chain links TRBV6-8 with TRBJ1-6, with unresolved D. Per germline, CDR1 MNHGY and CDR2 SAAAGT. Trimming removed 7 bases from V and 7 bases from J, with 11 bases in between. The CDR3 sequence is 13 residues long. This CDR3 is CASKAWYNSPLHF. The DNA for the CDR3 is TGTGCCAGCAAGGCCTGGTACAATTCACCCCTCCACTTT.

CDR3 amino acids: CASSLEGTDTQYF. CDR3 nucleotides: TGCGCCAGCAGCTTGGAGGGCACAGATACGCAGTATTTT. The genes are TRBV5-1 and TRBJ2-3, with D hard to call. Trimming removed 0 bases from V and 1 base from J, with 3 bases in between. Germline V gene sequence: CDR1 SGHRS, CDR2 YFSETQ. This CDR3 spans 13 amino acids.

The genes are TRBV6-5 and TRBJ1-1; no reliable D call. CDR1 is MNHEY, CDR2 SVGAGI, per germline. The CDR3 sequence is 14 residues long. The V and J ends lost 7 bases and 4 bases respectively, with 16 bases between them. The CDR3 reads CASTREVGSTEAFF. The CDR3, as DNA: TGTGCCAGCACAAGGGAGGTGGGGTCCACTGAAGCTTTCTTT.

The chain combines TRBV6-1 with TRBJ1-1; possible D gene TRBD1, 6 bases. The V end was cut by 0 bases, the J end by 11 bases, with 16 bases between. Germline CDR1 is MNHNS and CDR2 is SASEGT. The CDR3 covers 14 residues. CDR3 sequence: CASSEARGLGRAFF. The CDR3 nucleotides read TGTGCCAGCAGTGAAGCGAGGGGGTTGGGGAGGGCTTTCTTT.

The chain employs TRBV2 and TRBJ2-7; the D gene is possibly TRBD1 (5 bases). V shed 7 bases and J shed 2 bases, with 15 bases lying between them. The CDR3 totals 14 residues. Germline V CDR1 and CDR2: SNHLY, FYNNEI. CDR3: CASNHRSLTYEQYF. CDR3 nucleotide sequence: TGTGCCAGCAATCACAGGTCTTTGACCTACGAGCAGTACTTC.

V and J are TRBV5-1 and TRBJ1-2; a weak D match, TRBD1 (5 bases). CDR1 is SGHRS, CDR2 YFSETQ, per germline. V shed 3 bases and J shed 2 bases, with 8 bases lying between them. This CDR3 is built from 13 residues. Here the CDR3 DNA reads TGCGCCAGCAGCTGGGACGGCAACTATGGCTACACCTTC. This codes for CASSWDGNYGYTF.

The V gene is TRBV28, the J gene TRBJ1-1; D is possibly TRBD1 (6 bases). Germline CDR1 reads MDHEN; CDR2 reads SYDVKM. Trimming removed 10 bases at V and 5 bases at J, with 20 bases between. CDR3 length: 14 residues. Here the CDR3 DNA reads TGTGCCACCTCCAACAGGGAGTTCTGGACTGAAGCTTTCTTT. This translates into CATSNREFWTEAFF.

The chain combines TRBV29-1 with TRBJ1-4, with D possibly matching TRBD1 (6 bases). CDR1 SQVTM and CDR2 ANQGSEA come from the germline V gene. The CDR3 is made up of 13 amino acids. V was shortened by 6 bases and J by 7 bases, with 15 bases between the two germline ends. The CDR3: CSVTGPTSEKLFF. CDR3 sequence (DNA): TGCAGCGTGACAGGCCCGACTTCTGAAAAACTGTTTTTT.

The chain couples TRBV27 to TRBJ2-2, with D tentatively TRBD2 (5 bases). The CDR3 has 18 residues. CDR1 is MNHEY, CDR2 SMNVEV, per germline (reference sequence). V lost 5 bases and J 0 bases, leaving 19 bases between the germline ends. The CDR3, as DNA: TGTGCCAGCAGTCCCCGATCCACTAGGACCTCGAACACCGGGGAGCTGTTTTTT. It codes for CASSPRSTRTSNTGELFF.

The chain joins TRBV29-1 to TRBJ2-7; 11 bases agree with TRBD1. From germline, CDR1 is SQVTM and CDR2 ANQGSEA. CDR3 size: 14 residues. Losses at the gene ends were 4 bases for V and 6 bases for J; bases not matched to a gene: 8. This CDR3 reads CSVGSGTGGREQYF. The CDR3 region has the DNA TGCAGCGTTGGGTCCGGGACAGGGGGACGCGAGCAGTACTTC.

CDR3 nucleotides: TGCAGCGTGAGGTCCGGGGGGACCGGGCGGGGCTACACCTTC. Its translation is CSVRSGGTGRGYTF. The chain combines TRBV29-1 with TRBJ1-2; tentative D call: TRBD1 (5 bases). There are 14 residues in the CDR3. V was shortened by 6 bases and J by 8 bases, with 22 bases between the two germline ends. The germline V gene has CDR1 SQVTM and CDR2 ANQGSEA.

The chain uses TRBV11-1 and TRBJ1-4; D gene ambiguous. The CDR3 extends over 15 amino acids. V dropped 1 base and J dropped 0 bases, with 6 bases sitting between them. From germline, CDR1 is SGHAT and CDR2 FQDESV (reference sequence). The CDR3 region is CASSLGAATNEKLFF. Here the CDR3 DNA reads TGTGCCAGCAGCTTAGGAGCTGCAACTAATGAAAAACTGTTTTTT.

The chain links TRBV7-6 to TRBJ2-3, with a tentative D call TRBD2 (6 bases). This CDR3 has 17 residues. Germline loops: CDR1 SGHVS, CDR2 FNYEAQ. Trimming shortened V by 0 bases and J by 0 bases, and 13 bases separated the two germline ends. The CDR3 here is CASSLARGERSTDTQYF. CDR3 in DNA: TGTGCCAGCAGCTTAGCGCGGGGAGAAAGAAGCACAGATACGCAGTATTTT.

This clone was recorded only once. The chain has TRBV7-2 and TRBJ2-5, with 7 bases lining up with TRBD2. The closer fit of TRBJ2-7 to the DNA end suggests the J call may be wrong. This CDR3 has 15 residues. CDR1 and CDR2 (germline): SGHTA, FQGNSA. This chain's CDR3 is CASSLGPAGTYEQYF. As DNA, the CDR3 is TGTGCCAGCAGCTTAGGCCCAGCGGGGACCTACGAGCAGTACTTC.

This clone was detected only once. The rearrangement uses TRBV18 and TRBJ2-5; 8 nucleotides align to TRBD2. The DNA end is a closer match to TRBJ2-7, so the J assignment may be wrong. CDR3 length: 15 amino acids. CDR1 and CDR2 from the germline V gene are KGHSH and LQKENI. The CDR3 coding sequence is TGTGCCAGCTCACAAACGGGGGGGAATATTTACGAGCAGTACTTC. Protein product: CASSQTGGNIYEQYF.